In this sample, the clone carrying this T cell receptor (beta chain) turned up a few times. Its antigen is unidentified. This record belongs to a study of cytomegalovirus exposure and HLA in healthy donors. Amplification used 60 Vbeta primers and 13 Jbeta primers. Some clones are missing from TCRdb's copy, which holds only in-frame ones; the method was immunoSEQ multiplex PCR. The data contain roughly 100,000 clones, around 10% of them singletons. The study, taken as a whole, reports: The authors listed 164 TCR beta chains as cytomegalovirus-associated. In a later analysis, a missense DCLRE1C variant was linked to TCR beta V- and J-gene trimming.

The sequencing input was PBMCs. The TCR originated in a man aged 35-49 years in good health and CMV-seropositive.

The CDR3 region has the DNA TGTGCCAGCAGTGTCGACTTGAACCCCTACGAGCAGTACTTC. Translating gives CASSVDLNPYEQYF. This chain links TRBV2 with TRBJ2-7; D unclear. This CDR3 has 14 amino acids. In germline, CDR1 is SNHLY, CDR2 FYNNEI. V was shortened by 4 bases and J by 2 bases, with 12 bases between the two germline ends.